One sample yielded the 9 T cell receptor beta chains listed below, sequenced in a study of early T cells in non-severe SARS-CoV-2 infection. TCRdb passed the 5' RACE reads through MiXCR, listing each CDR3 protein once. This table holds around 35,000 distinct CDR3 sequences, roughly 6.3% found once. Sequencing was performed on whole blood. Every receptor here comes from an adult who was a healthcare worker with PCR-confirmed SARS-CoV-2 infection or an uninfected control (not recorded which).

The sample holds many counts of this clonotype. The rearrangement uses TRBV29-1 and TRBJ2-1; D is perhaps TRBD1 (6 bases). The CDR3 contains 12 residues. Germline CDR1 reads SQVTM; CDR2 reads ANQGSEA. Trimming took off 4 bases at V and 6 bases at J, with 10 bases between the two ends. The DNA of the CDR3 is TGCAGCGTTGTCACACAGGGCAATGAGCAGTTCTTC. It yields the protein CSVVTQGNEQFF.

Note on this clonotype: The conserved closing phenylalanine or tryptophan is absent in this CDR3, likely reflecting a read error. V is TRBV5-5 and J is TRBJ2-7; a weak D match, TRBD2 (5 bases). The V end was cut by 6 bases, the J end by 6 bases, with 13 bases between. The germline CDR1 and CDR2 sequences are SGHKS and YYEKEE (reference sequence). CDR3 length: 12 amino acids. CDR3 residues: CASKAPAGEQYL. DNA for the CDR3: TGTGCCAGCAAAGCCCCCGCGGGCGAGCAGTACTTA.

This chain uses TRBV7-3 with TRBJ2-1; the D gene is possibly TRBD2 (6 bases). Trimming took 5 bases from V and 9 from J, leaving 23 bases between them. The CDR3 covers 16 residues. Germline assignment: CDR1 SGHTA and CDR2 FQGTGA. CDR3 residues: CASSRRDFRSWSEQFF. As DNA, the CDR3 is TGTGCCAGCAGCCGCCGGGACTTTAGGTCATGGAGTGAGCAGTTCTTC.

This clonotype was counted a few times. This chain links TRBV11-2 with TRBJ2-3, with D perhaps matching TRBD2 (6 bases). Germline values: CDR1 SGHAT, CDR2 FQNNGV. Trimming stripped 5 bases from V and 4 bases from J, with 16 bases between. The length of the CDR3 is 15 residues. CDR3 DNA: TGTGCCAGCAGCCCGACCGCGGGAAATCCAGATACGCAGTATTTT. Translation: CASSPTAGNPDTQYF.

The chain combines TRBV12-3 or TRBV12-4 with TRBJ2-1, with D possibly matching TRBD1 (6 bases). This CDR3 comprises 13 residues. The V end lost 6 bases, the J end lost 4 bases, and 10 bases lay between the germline ends. The CDR3 region has the DNA TGTGCCAGCAGAAACAGGGAGTACAATGAGCAGTTCTTC. This gives the protein CASRNREYNEQFF.

This clonotype was found many times. The rearrangement links TRBV27 to TRBJ2-1; 7 bases align to TRBD2. The CDR3 length is 12 residues. J was trimmed by 7 bases and V by 5 bases; bases with no gene match: 2. Germline loops: CDR1 MNHEY, CDR2 SMNVEV (reference sequence). The CDR3 sequence: CASSGGGNEQFF. The CDR3 region has the DNA TGTGCCAGCAGTGGCGGGGGAAATGAGCAGTTCTTC.

The CDR3 region is CASLSLAKNIQYF. CDR3 DNA sequence: TGTGCCAGCCTGTCCTTAGCCAAAAACATTCAGTACTTC. The genes are TRBV28 and TRBJ2-4; no definite D call. Germline V CDR1 and CDR2: MDHEN, SYDVKM. V was clipped by 8 bases and J by 0 bases, with 8 bases between them. The CDR3 totals 13 residues.

The table lists this clonotype with many counts. The CDR3 DNA reads as TGTGCCAGCAGTCCCCGTACTGAAGCTTTCTTT. Its protein is CASSPRTEAFF. The genes are TRBV6-6 and TRBJ1-1, with unresolved D. Germline CDR1 is MNHNY and CDR2 is SVGAGI (reference sequence). This CDR3 has 11 amino acids. Trimming cost V 5 bases and J 5 bases, with 6 bases left between them.

This clonotype was detected ten times or more. The chain combines TRBV7-2 with TRBJ1-4; the D is unclear. The ends were cut back, 9 bases at V and 8 bases at J, with 19 bases in the middle. CDR1 is SGHTA and CDR2 is FQGNSA in the germline V gene. This CDR3 has 14 residues. The chain's CDR3 is CASRPDLTYEKLFF. CDR3 sequence (DNA): TGTGCCAGTCGACCGGACCTCACCTACGAAAAACTGTTTTTT.